This TCR beta chain was captured in a study of T cell responses to AZD1222 COVID-19 vaccine. In the study overall: Pooled samples include second doses given at about 4 or 12 weeks.

General observations from the study: Among vaccine-associated CD4 TCRs, coverage spanned spike, with dominance at 160-218 and 743-854.

V lost 7 bases and J 8 bases, leaving 27 bases between the germline ends. CDR3 size: 17 residues. Germline V gives CDR1 SGHVS, CDR2 FQNEAQ. Using immunoSEQ multiplex PCR, the repertoire was profiled, and TCRdb retains in-frame clones only, with some absent. The data contain 100,000 to 150,000 clones, roughly 90% of them singletons. A remark on this clone: As yet, its antigen is unknown.

The specimen comprised peripheral blood, sampled on day 0 of AZD1222 vaccination. This sequence joins TRBV7-8 and TRBJ2-1; D is unclear. The receptor was derived from an adult in good health. CDR3 region: CASIYQPGRHPVDEQFF. The CDR3 nucleotides read TGTGCCAGCATCTATCAGCCCGGGCGCCATCCGGTCGATGAGCAGTTCTTC.